The 5 T cell receptor beta chains below all came from one sample that was sequenced in a study of OX40 agonist ivuxolimab in advanced cancers. Sequencing was performed with immunoSEQ multiplex PCR; in TCRdb, only in-frame clones are kept and a portion is missing. Altogether 70,000 to 95,000 clones are present, around 88% being singletons, with the ten largest covering around 2.8%. This specimen consisted of CD4+ or CD8+ T cells sorted from blood, obtained in a trial of the OX40 agonist ivuxolimab. Source of these receptors: an adult with an advanced solid tumor such as melanoma, head and neck, liver or kidney cancer.

The chain joins TRBV7-3 to TRBJ1-1; D not resolved. There are 14 residues in the CDR3. The V end lost 2 bases, the J end lost 1 base, and 8 bases lay between the germline ends. In germline, CDR1 is SGHTA, CDR2 FQGTGA. The CDR3 loop reads CASSLGSANTEAFF. CDR3 coding DNA: TGTGCCAGCAGCTTAGGTTCAGCGAACACTGAAGCTTTCTTT.

The chain recombines TRBV5-6 with TRBJ2-7; TRBD1 is a possible D gene (5 bases). With 2 bases removed from V and 4 bases from J, the gap between germline ends came to 10 bases. Germline V gives CDR1 SGHDT, CDR2 YYEEEE. This CDR3 is 13 amino acids long. The CDR3 DNA sequence: TGTGCCAGCAGCTTAACAGCAGGGTACGAGCAGTACTTC. Its protein product is CASSLTAGYEQYF.

The chain couples TRBV5-6 to TRBJ1-2; D gene uncertain. This CDR3 comprises 12 residues. CDR1 and CDR2 from the germline V gene are SGHDT and YYEEEE. The V gene lost 0 bases and the J gene lost 4 bases, with 4 bases spanning the gap. The CDR3 spells CASSLVGYGYTF. The DNA of the CDR3 is TGTGCCAGCAGCTTGGTCGGCTATGGCTACACCTTC.

V is TRBV5-1 and J is TRBJ1-2; the D is unclear. Trimming removed 1 base at V and 6 bases at J, with 16 bases between. Germline V lookup: CDR1 SGHRS, CDR2 YFSETQ. The CDR3 length is 15 residues. This chain's CDR3 is CASSLRGNHNDGYTF. In DNA form, the CDR3 reads TGCGCCAGCAGCTTGCGAGGGAACCATAATGATGGCTACACCTTC.

The J gene is TRBJ2-3, the V gene TRBV11-2; 11 nucleotides align to TRBD2. The CDR3 loop spans 16 amino acids. The ends lost 5 bases at V and 3 bases at J; junction bases unmatched: 7. CDR1 SGHAT and CDR2 FQNNGV come from the germline V gene. CDR3 in DNA: TGTGCCAGCAGCCCCAACCCTAGCGGGGGGACAGATACGCAGTATTTT. Its protein is CASSPNPSGGTDTQYF. Using reference TRBV11-2 and TRBJ2-3 for the parts outside the CDR3, the full variable domain is EAGVAQSPRYKIIEKRQSVAFWCNPISGHATLYWYQQILGQGPKLLIQFQNNGVVDDSQLPKDRFSAERLKGVDSTLKIQPAKLEDSAVYLCASSPNPSGGTDTQYFGPGTRLTVL.